This entry is about one T cell receptor beta chain. The data belong to a study of CD8 T cells in Susac syndrome. The Susac syndrome patients fit the recently defined diagnostic criteria for definite or probable disease. RNA, at roughly 0.5 to 1 ug, was reverse transcribed with random hexamers. The amplification used immunoSEQ multiplex PCR on TCR beta CDR3; it spanned 54 Vbeta and 13 Jbeta. TCRdb re-called the immunoSEQ multiplex PCR reads with MiXCR, one entry per CDR3 protein. The sample includes 150,000 or so distinct CDR3 sequences, 95% of them seen just once. The germline V gene encodes CDR1 GTSNPN and CDR2 SVGIG (reference sequence). This CDR3 is built from 15 residues. Germline trimming cut 0 bases from V and 2 bases from J; bases unmatched to any gene: 5.

The chain links TRBV30 to TRBJ2-3, with 7 bases identical to TRBD1. Source material: CD4+ T cells from PBMCs. This clonotype was obtained from a human donor with Susac syndrome. Here the CDR3 DNA reads TGTGCCTGGAGTGTTGGGGACAGCGCCACAGATACGCAGTATTTT. Translation gives CAWSVGDSATDTQYF. The variable domain in full, completed from reference TRBV30 and TRBJ2-3, reads SQTIHQWPATLVQPVGSPLSLECTVEGTSNPNLYWYRQAAGRGLQLLFYSVGIGQISSEVPQNLSASRPQDRQFILSSKKLLLSDSGFYLCAWSVGDSATDTQYFGPGTRLTVL.